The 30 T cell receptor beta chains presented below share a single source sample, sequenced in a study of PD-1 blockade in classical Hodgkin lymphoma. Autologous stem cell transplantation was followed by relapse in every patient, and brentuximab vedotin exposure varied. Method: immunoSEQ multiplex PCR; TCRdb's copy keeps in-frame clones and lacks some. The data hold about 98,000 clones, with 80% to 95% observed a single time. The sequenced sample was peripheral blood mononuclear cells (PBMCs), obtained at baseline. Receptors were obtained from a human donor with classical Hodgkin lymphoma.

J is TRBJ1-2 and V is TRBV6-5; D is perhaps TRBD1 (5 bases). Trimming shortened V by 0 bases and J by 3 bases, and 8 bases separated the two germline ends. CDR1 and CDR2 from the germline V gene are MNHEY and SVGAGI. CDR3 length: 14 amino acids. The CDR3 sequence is CASSYSIGDYGYTF. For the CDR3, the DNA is TGTGCCAGCAGTTACTCGATAGGGGACTATGGCTACACCTTC.

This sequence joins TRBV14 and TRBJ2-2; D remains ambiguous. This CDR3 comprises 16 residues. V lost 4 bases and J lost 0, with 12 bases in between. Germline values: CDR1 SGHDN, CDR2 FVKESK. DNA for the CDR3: TGTGCCAGCAGCCGTCCTATGCGTTCGAACACCGGGGAGCTGTTTTTT. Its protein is CASSRPMRSNTGELFF. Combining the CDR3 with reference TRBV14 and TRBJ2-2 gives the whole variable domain EAGVTQFPSHSVIEKGQTVTLRCDPISGHDNLYWYRRVMGKEIKFLLHFVKESKQDESGMPNNRFLAERTGGTYSTLKVQPAELEDSGVYFCASSRPMRSNTGELFFGEGSRLTVL.

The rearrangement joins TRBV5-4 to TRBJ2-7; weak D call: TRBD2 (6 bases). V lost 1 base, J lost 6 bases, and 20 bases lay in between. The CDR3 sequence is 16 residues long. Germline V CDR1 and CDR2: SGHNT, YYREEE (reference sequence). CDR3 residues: CASSLYAQGGRGEQYF. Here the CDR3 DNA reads TGTGCCAGCAGCTTGTATGCGCAGGGAGGACGGGGCGAGCAGTACTTC.

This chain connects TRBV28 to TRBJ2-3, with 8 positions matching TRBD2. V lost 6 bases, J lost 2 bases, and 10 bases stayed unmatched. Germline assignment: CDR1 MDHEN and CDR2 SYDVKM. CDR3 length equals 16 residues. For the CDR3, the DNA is TGTGCCAGCAGCTCCCCGGGAGGGGGATACACAGATACGCAGTATTTT. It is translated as CASSSPGGGYTDTQYF.

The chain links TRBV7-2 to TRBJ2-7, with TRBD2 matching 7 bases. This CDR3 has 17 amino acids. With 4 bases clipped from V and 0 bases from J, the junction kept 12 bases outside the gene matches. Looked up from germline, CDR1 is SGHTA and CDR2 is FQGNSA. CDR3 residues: CASSSSRLAVSSYEQYF. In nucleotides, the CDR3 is TGTGCCAGCAGCTCCTCCCGACTAGCTGTAAGCTCCTACGAGCAGTACTTC.

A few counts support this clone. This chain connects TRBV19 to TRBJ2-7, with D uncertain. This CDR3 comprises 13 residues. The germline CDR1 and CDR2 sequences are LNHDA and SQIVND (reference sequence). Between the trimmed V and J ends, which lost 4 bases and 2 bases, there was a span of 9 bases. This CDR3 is CASSNGRPYEQYF. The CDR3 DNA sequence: TGTGCCAGTAGTAACGGCAGACCCTACGAGCAGTACTTC.

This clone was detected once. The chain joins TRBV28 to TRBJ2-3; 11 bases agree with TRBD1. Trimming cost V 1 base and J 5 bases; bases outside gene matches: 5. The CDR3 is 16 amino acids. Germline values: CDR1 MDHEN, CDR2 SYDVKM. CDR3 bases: TGTGCCAGCAGTTTATTCGGACAGGGGGCGGGAGATACGCAGTATTTT. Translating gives CASSLFGQGAGDTQYF.

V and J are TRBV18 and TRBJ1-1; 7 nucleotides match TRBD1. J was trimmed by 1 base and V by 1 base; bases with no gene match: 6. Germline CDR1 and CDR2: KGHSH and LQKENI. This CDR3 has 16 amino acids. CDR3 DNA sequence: TGTGCCAGCTCACCACGGGGACAGACATCGAACACTGAAGCTTTCTTT. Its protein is CASSPRGQTSNTEAFF.

The CDR3 loop is CASSFSGEPNQPQHF. In DNA form, the CDR3 reads TGTGCCAGCAGTTTTTCAGGGGAACCCAATCAGCCCCAGCATTTT. The chain is built from TRBV28 and TRBJ1-5, with D possibly matching TRBD1 (6 bases). CDR3 length equals 15 residues. Germline CDR1 and CDR2: MDHEN and SYDVKM. Trimming took 3 bases from V and 3 from J, leaving 12 bases between them. The full variable domain, rest sourced from reference TRBV28 and TRBJ1-5, is DVKVTQSSRYLVKRTGEKVFLECVQDMDHENMFWYRQDPGLGLRLIYFSYDVKMKEKGDIPEGYSVSREKKERFSLILESASTNQTSMYLCASSFSGEPNQPQHFGDGTRLSIL.

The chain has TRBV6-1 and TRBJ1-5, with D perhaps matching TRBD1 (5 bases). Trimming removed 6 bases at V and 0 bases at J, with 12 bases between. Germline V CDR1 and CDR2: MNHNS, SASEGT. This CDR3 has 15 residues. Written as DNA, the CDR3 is TGTGCCAGCAGCTCGACAGACTTTAGCAATCAGCCCCAGCATTTT. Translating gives CASSSTDFSNQPQHF.

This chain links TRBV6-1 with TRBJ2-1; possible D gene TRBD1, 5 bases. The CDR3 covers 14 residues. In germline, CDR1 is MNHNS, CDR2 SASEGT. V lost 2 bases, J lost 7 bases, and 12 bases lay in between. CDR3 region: CASSELGEANEQFF. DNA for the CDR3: TGTGCCAGCAGTGAACTAGGGGAAGCAAATGAGCAGTTCTTC.

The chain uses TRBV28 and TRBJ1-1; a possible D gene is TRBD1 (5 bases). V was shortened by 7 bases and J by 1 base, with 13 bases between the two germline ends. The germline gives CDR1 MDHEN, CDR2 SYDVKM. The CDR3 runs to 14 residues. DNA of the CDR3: TGTGCCAGCATTACCTCGGGGGAGAACACTGAAGCTTTCTTT. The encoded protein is CASITSGENTEAFF.

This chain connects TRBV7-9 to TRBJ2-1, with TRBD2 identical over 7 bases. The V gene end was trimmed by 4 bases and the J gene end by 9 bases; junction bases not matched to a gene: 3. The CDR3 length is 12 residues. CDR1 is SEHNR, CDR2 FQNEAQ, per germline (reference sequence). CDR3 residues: CASSSGRGEQFF. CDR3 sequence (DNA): TGTGCCAGCAGCTCAGGGAGGGGTGAGCAGTTCTTC. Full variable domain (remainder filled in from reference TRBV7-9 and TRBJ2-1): DTGVSQNPRHKITKRGQNVTFRCDPISEHNRLYWYRQTLGQGPEFLTYFQNEAQLEKSRLLSDRFSAERPKGSFSTLEIQRTEQGDSAMYLCASSSGRGEQFFGPGTRLTVL.

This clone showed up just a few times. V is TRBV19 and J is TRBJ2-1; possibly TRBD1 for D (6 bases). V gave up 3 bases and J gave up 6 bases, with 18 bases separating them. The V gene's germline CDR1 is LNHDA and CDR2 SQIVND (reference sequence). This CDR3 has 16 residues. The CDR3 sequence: CASSIPGQKGGNEQFF. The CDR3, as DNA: TGTGCCAGTAGTATCCCAGGGCAGAAAGGGGGCAATGAGCAGTTCTTC.

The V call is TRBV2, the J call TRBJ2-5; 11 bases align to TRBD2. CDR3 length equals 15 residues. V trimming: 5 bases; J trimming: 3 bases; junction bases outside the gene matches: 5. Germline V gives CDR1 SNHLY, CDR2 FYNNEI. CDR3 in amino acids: CASSPPGLAEETQYF. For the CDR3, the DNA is TGTGCCAGCAGTCCGCCGGGACTAGCGGAAGAGACCCAGTACTTC.

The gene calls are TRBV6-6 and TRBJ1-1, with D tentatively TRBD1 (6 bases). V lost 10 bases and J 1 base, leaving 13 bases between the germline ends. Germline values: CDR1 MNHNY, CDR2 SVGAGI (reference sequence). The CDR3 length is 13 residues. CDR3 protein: CATVTGRNTEAFF. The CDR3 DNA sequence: TGTGCCACCGTCACAGGGAGGAACACTGAAGCTTTCTTT.

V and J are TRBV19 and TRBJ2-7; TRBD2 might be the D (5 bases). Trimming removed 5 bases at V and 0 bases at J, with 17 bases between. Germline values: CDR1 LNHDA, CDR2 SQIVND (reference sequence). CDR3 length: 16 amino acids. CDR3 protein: CASSSGWGMSSYEQYF. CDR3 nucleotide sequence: TGTGCCAGTAGTTCGGGGTGGGGAATGAGCTCCTACGAGCAGTACTTC.

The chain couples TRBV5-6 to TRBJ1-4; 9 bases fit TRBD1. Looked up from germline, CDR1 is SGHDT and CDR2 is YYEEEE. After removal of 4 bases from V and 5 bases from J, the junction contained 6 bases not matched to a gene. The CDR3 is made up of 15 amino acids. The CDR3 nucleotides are TGTGCCAGCAGCCGAGGACAGGGGCGAAATGAAAAACTGTTTTTT. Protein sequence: CASSRGQGRNEKLFF. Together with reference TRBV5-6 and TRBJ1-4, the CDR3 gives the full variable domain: DAGVTQSPTHLIKTRGQQVTLRCSPKSGHDTVSWYQQALGQGPQFIFQYYEEEERQRGNFPDRFSGHQFPNYSSELNVNALLLGDSALYLCASSRGQGRNEKLFFGSGTQLSVL.

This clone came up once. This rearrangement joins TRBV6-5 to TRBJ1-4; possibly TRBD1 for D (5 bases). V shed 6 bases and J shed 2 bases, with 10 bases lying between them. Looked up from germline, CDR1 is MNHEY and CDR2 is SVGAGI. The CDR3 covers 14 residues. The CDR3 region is CASRLGATNEKLFF. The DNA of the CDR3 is TGTGCCAGCAGGCTAGGGGCGACTAATGAAAAACTGTTTTTT.

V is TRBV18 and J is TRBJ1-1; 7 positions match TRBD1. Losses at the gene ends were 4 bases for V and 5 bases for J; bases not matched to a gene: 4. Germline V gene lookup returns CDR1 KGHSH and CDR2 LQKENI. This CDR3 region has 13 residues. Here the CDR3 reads CASSQGAVTEAFF. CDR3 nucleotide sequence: TGTGCCAGCTCACAGGGGGCCGTGACTGAAGCTTTCTTT.

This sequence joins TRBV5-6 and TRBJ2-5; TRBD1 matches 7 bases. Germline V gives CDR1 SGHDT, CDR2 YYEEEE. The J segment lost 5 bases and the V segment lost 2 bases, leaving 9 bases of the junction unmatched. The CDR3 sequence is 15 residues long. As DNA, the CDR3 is TGTGCCAGCAGCTTCAGGGACAGCCTGTCGGAGACCCAGTACTTC. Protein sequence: CASSFRDSLSETQYF.

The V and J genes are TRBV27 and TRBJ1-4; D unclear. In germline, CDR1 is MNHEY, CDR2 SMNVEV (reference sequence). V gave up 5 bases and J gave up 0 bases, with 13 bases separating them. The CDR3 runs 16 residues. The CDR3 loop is CASSTLRGTTNEKLFF. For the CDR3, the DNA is TGTGCCAGCAGTACCCTCCGGGGTACAACTAATGAAAAACTGTTTTTT. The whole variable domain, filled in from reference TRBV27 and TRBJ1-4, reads EAQVTQNPRYLITVTGKKLTVTCSQNMNHEYMSWYRQDPGLGLRQIYYSMNVEVTDKGDVPEGYKVSRKEKRNFPLILESPSPNQTSLYFCASSTLRGTTNEKLFFGSGTQLSVL.

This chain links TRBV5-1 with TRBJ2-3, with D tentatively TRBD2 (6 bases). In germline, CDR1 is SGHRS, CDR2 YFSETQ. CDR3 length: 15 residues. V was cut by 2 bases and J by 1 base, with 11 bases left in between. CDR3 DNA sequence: TGCGCCAGCAGCTTAGGGACTGGAGGCACAGATACGCAGTATTTT. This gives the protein CASSLGTGGTDTQYF. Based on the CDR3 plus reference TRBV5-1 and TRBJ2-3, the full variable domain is KAGVTQTPRYLIKTRGQQVTLSCSPISGHRSVSWYQQTPGQGLQFLFEYFSETQRNKGNFPGRFSGRQFSNSRSEMNVSTLELGDSALYLCASSLGTGGTDTQYFGPGTRLTVL.

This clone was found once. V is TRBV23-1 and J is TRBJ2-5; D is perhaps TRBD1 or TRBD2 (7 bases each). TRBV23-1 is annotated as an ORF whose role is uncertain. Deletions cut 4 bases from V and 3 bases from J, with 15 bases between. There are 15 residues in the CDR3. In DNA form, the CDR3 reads TGCGCCAGCAGTCCAGGGGGGGCCGCTGAAGAGACCCAGTACTTC. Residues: CASSPGGAAEETQYF.

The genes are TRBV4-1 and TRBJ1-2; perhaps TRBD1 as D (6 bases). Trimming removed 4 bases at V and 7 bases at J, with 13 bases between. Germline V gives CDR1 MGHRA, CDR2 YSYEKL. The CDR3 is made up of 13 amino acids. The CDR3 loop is CASSPYGGAGYTF. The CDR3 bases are TGCGCCAGCAGCCCTTACGGGGGGGCTGGCTACACCTTC.

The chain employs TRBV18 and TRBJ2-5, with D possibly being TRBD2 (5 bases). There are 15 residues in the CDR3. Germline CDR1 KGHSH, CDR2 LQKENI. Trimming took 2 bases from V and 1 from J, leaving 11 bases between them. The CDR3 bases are TGTGCCAGCTCACCAGTATTAGCGACCCAAGAGACCCAGTACTTC. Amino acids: CASSPVLATQETQYF.

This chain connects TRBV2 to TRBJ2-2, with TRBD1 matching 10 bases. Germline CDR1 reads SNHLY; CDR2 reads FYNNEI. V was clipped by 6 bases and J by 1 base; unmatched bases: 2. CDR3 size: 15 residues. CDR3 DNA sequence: TGTGCCAGCAGGGGACAGGGGCGGAACACCGGGGAGCTGTTTTTT. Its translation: CASRGQGRNTGELFF.

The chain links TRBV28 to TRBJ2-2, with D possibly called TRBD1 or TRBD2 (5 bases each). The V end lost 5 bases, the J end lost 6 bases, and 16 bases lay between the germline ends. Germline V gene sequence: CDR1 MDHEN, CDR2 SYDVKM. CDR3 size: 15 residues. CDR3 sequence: CASSRTSGSSGELFF. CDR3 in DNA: TGTGCCAGCAGTCGAACTTCAGGGAGTTCCGGGGAGCTGTTTTTT.

Here the CDR3 reads CAWSATGNTIYF. The CDR3 DNA reads as TGTGCCTGGAGCGCGACAGGAAACACCATATATTTT. The gene calls are TRBV30 and TRBJ1-3; D gene uncertain. V was trimmed by 3 bases and J by 4 bases, leaving 7 bases between them. This CDR3 region has 12 residues. CDR1 and CDR2 from the germline V gene are GTSNPN and SVGIG (reference sequence).

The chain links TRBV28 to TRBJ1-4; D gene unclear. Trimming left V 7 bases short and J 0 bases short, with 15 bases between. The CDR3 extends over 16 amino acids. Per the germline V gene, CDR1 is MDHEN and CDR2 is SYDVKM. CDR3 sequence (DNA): TGTGCCAGCACCACATCCCAGGCCGCAACTAATGAAAAACTGTTTTTT. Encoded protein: CASTTSQAATNEKLFF.